These T cell receptor beta chains were read from a single sample in a study of cytomegalovirus exposure and HLA in healthy donors. Clones were read by immunoSEQ multiplex PCR, and TCRdb kept only the in-frame ones, dropping some. The sample records 100,000 to 120,000 clones, 67% being singletons. The sample consisted of PBMCs. Receptors were obtained from a man in his late teens or twenties in good health and CMV-seropositive. Both conserved end residues are part of each CDR3. Each record gives: V gene, J gene, clone size, D gene, CDR3 DNA, CDR3 protein. A D gene is named only where the DNA matches it firmly. The size field is filled for only some rows; it gives once, few, many or a size class.

TRBV5-1	TRBJ2-1	.	.	TGCGCCAGCAGCTTGGATCCGACAGAGGCTGAGCAGTTCTTC	CASSLDPTEAEQFF
TRBV6-1	TRBJ1-6	.	.	TGTGCCAGCAGTGAATTCCCGGTACCCCGATCACCCCTCCACTTT	CASSEFPVPRSPLHF
TRBV10-3	TRBJ1-5	.	TRBD1	TGTGCCATAAGAGGACAGGGTAATCAGCCCCAGCATTTT	CAIRGQGNQPQHF
TRBV5-6	TRBJ1-1	.	.	TGTGCCAGCAGCTTGGAACTCCTGAACACTGAAGCTTTCTTT	CASSLELLNTEAFF
TRBV14	TRBJ1-1	.	.	TGTGCCAGCAGCCAAGACCCGCGGGGATGGGACACTGAAGCTTTCTTT	CASSQDPRGWDTEAFF
TRBV6-6	TRBJ2-5	.	.	TGTGCCAGCAGTTACCGGCCGGGCACAGAGCGGGAGACCCAGTACTTC	CASSYRPGTERETQYF
TRBV7-9	TRBJ1-1	.	TRBD1	TGTGCCAGCAGCACAATACAGGGGGCGAACACTGAAGCTTTCTTT	CASSTIQGANTEAFF
TRBV5-1	TRBJ2-1	.	.	TGCGCCAGCAGGCACTCCCGGGACACGTACAATGAGCAGTTCTTC	CASRHSRDTYNEQFF
TRBV29-1	TRBJ2-5	.	.	TGCAGCGTTGAATTACCAGGATGGGAGACCCAGTACTTC	CSVELPGWETQYF
TRBV5-1	TRBJ1-6	.	TRBD1	TGCGCCAGCAGCCCCCAGCAGGGGGGATTTTCTAATTCACCCCTCCACTTT	CASSPQQGGFSNSPLHF
TRBV2	TRBJ2-5	.	TRBD1	TGTGCCAGCAGTGAAGGGACAGGGCGGGAGACCCAGTACTTC	CASSEGTGRETQYF
TRBV13	TRBJ2-1	.	TRBD2	TGTGCCAGCAGCTTACTTAGCGGGGGGGCCGAAGAGCAGTTCTTC	CASSLLSGGAEEQFF
TRBV6-6	TRBJ1-5	once	.	TGTGCCAGCAGTTACTCGAACGCTGGGGGGCAGCCCCAGCATTTT	CASSYSNAGGQPQHF
TRBV2	TRBJ2-7	.	TRBD1	TGTGCCAGCAGTGAAGTTGGGACAGGGCATAACGAGCAGTACTTC	CASSEVGTGHNEQYF
TRBV19	TRBJ2-3	.	TRBD1	TGTGCCAGTAGTATTGCGACAGGGGGGGGCGATACGCAGTATTTT	CASSIATGGGDTQYF
TRBV6-1	TRBJ1-5	.	.	TGTGCCAGCATCCTCGGACTGGATAGCAATCAGCCCCAGCATTTT	CASILGLDSNQPQHF
TRBV6-5	TRBJ1-4	.	.	TGTGCCAGCAGTTACCTCTTTGGGGGCGGTGAAAAACTGTTTTTT	CASSYLFGGGEKLFF
TRBV5-4	TRBJ1-4	.	TRBD1	TGTGCCAGCAGCAAGACAGGGATGAGTGAAAAACTGTTTTTT	CASSKTGMSEKLFF
TRBV30	TRBJ1-2	.	.	TGTGCCTGGAGAGGAGACTCTAACTATGGCTACACCTTC	CAWRGDSNYGYTF
TRBV29-1	TRBJ2-3	.	.	TGCAGCGTGGAGGGGGCCGTCGTCTTTAGCACAGATACGCAGTATTTT	CSVEGAVVFSTDTQYF
TRBV5-1	TRBJ2-7	once	.	TGCGCCAGCAGCTTGGATTCAACCTACGAGCAGTACTTC	CASSLDSTYEQYF
TRBV5-1	TRBJ1-1	.	.	TGCGCCAGCAGGGGATCAGGAGGAAAGAACACTGAAGCTTTCTTT	CASRGSGGKNTEAFF
TRBV6-1	TRBJ1-3	few	.	TGTGCCAGCAGATTTGACGGGAGCTCTGGAAACACCATATATTTT	CASRFDGSSGNTIYF
TRBV19	TRBJ1-1	.	.	TGTGCCAGTAGTCCCCAGCCCCGCGGGACCACTGAAGCTTTCTTT	CASSPQPRGTTEAFF
TRBV29-1	TRBJ1-6	.	TRBD1	TGCAGCGTTGCCACAGGGGGTGGTAATTCACCCCTCCACTTT	CSVATGGGNSPLHF
TRBV9	TRBJ2-5	few	.	TGTGCCAGCAGCGTAGCTTGGGGCAGCCAAGAGACCCAGTACTTC	CASSVAWGSQETQYF
TRBV28	TRBJ1-5	.	TRBD1	TGTGCCAGCAGTTTTGCAGGGGGCCCACAGCCCCAGCATTTT	CASSFAGGPQPQHF
TRBV4-2	TRBJ2-3	once	TRBD2	TGTGCCAGCAGCCAAGAAGGACTAGCGGGGGGGGAACGGGATACGCAGTATTTT	CASSQEGLAGGERDTQYF
TRBV2	TRBJ1-6	.	.	TGTGCCAGCAGCGCGGCCAGGGTAGCCTATTCACCCCTCCACTTT	CASSAARVAYSPLHF
TRBV2	TRBJ2-7	.	TRBD1	TGTGCCAGCAGCGCTGGACAGGGGTTTAGCTACGAGCAGTACTTC	CASSAGQGFSYEQYF
TRBV5-1	TRBJ1-4	.	.	TGCGCCAGCAGCTTGCCGGGGGGCGCGGGGGTGGATGAAAAACTGTTTTTT	CASSLPGGAGVDEKLFF
TRBV14	TRBJ2-5	once	.	TGTGCCAGCAGCCAAGGAGCGGAGACCCAGTACTTC	CASSQGAETQYF
TRBV6-1	TRBJ2-3	.	TRBD1	TGTGCCAGCAGTGATGGGATAGGACAGGGGGGCACAGATACGCAGTATTTT	CASSDGIGQGGTDTQYF
TRBV29-1	TRBJ1-6	.	TRBD1	TGCAGCGTTGTGATATGGGACAGGGAGACACCCCTCCACTTT	CSVVIWDRETPLHF
TRBV9	TRBJ2-7	.	.	TGTGCCAGCAGCCTCATCCCGTCGGGTCCAAGAGCCTACGAGCAGTACTTC	CASSLIPSGPRAYEQYF
TRBV7-2	TRBJ2-5	.	TRBD2	TGTGCCAGCAGCTTAGGGGGACTAGAAGGGGAGACCCAGTACTTC	CASSLGGLEGETQYF
TRBV27	TRBJ2-3	.	.	TGTGCCAGCAGTTCAGCGGTAACGGGGGCAGATACGCAGTATTTT	CASSSAVTGADTQYF
TRBV21-1	TRBJ1-6	few	.	TGTGCCAGCAGCACTGCAAGTGACGGAGGGCATTCACCCCTCCACTTT	CASSTASDGGHSPLHF
TRBV6-5	TRBJ1-2	once	.	TGTGCCAGCAGTTACAAAGGAGGGCCCCGTGGGGATGGCTACACCTTC	CASSYKGGPRGDGYTF
TRBV13	TRBJ2-2	.	.	TGTGCCAGCAGTTCATTCTCTCTAGTTAACACCGGGGAGCTGTTTTTT	CASSSFSLVNTGELFF
TRBV27	TRBJ2-7	few	.	TGTGCCAGCAGTTTAATACCGGGCTCCTACGAGCAGTACTTC	CASSLIPGSYEQYF
TRBV5-1	TRBJ2-7	few	TRBD2	TGCGCCAGCAGCAGGGGACTAGATGGATACGAGCAGTACTTC	CASSRGLDGYEQYF
TRBV7-9	TRBJ2-7	.	.	TGTGCCAGCAGCACCCGGACGGGATCCTACGAGCAGTACTTC	CASSTRTGSYEQYF
TRBV27	TRBJ1-1	.	.	TGTGCCAGCAGTTTCTGGTGGGAGGGGGAGAACACTGAAGCTTTCTTT	CASSFWWEGENTEAFF
TRBV30	TRBJ1-2	few	.	TGTGCCTGGAGCGAAAGCCCCTTCTCGGGCCCTGGGACAAGGGGCTACACCTTC	CAWSESPFSGPGTRGYTF
TRBV28	TRBJ2-1	once	.	TGTGCCAGCAGTTTAGTGGCGGGTAATGAGCAGTTCTTC	CASSLVAGNEQFF
TRBV19	TRBJ2-5	few	TRBD2	TGTGCCAGTAGTAGCGGGGGAAGCAACCAAGAGACCCAGTACTTC	CASSSGGSNQETQYF
TRBV20-1	TRBJ1-2	few	.	TGCAGTGCTCCACAGGACGGGGGCTACACCTTC	CSAPQDGGYTF
TRBV5-1	TRBJ2-2	.	TRBD1	TGCGCCAGCAGCCGGGGACAGACAAGGAACACCGGGGAGCTGTTTTTT	CASSRGQTRNTGELFF
TRBV7-3	TRBJ2-2	.	TRBD1	TGTGCCAGCAGCCGAGGGGGCAGATCGAACACCGGGGAGCTGTTTTTT	CASSRGGRSNTGELFF